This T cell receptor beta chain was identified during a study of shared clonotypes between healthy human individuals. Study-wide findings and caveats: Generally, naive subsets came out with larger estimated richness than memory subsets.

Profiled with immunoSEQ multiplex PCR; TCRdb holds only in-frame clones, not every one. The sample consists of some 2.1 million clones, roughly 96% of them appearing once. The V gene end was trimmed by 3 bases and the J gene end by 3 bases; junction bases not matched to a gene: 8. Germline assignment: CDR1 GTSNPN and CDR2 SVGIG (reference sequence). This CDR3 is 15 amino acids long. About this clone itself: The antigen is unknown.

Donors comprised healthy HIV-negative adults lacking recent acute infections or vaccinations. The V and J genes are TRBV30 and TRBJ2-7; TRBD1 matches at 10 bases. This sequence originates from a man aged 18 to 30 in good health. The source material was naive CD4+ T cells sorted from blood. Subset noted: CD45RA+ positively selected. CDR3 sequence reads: CAWSHRDRGFYEQYF. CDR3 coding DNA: TGTGCCTGGAGCCACCGGGACAGGGGATTCTACGAGCAGTACTTC. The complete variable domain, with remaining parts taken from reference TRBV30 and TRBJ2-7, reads SQTIHQWPATLVQPVGSPLSLECTVEGTSNPNLYWYRQAAGRGLQLLFYSVGIGQISSEVPQNLSASRPQDRQFILSSKKLLLSDSGFYLCAWSHRDRGFYEQYFGPGTRLTVT.